Each of the 30 T cell receptor beta chains below was sequenced from the same sample in a study of blood T cells in healthy people across ages. Then a second PCR, running about 6 to 11 cycles, was carried out with a sample-barcoded 5' primer and a J-beta primer mix. TCRdb independently ran MiXCR on the 5' RACE reads; one entry per CDR3 protein. The table has more than 650,000 distinct CDR3 sequences, approximately 22% seen once. The sample taken for sequencing was blood. These receptors were collected from a man between 65 and 85 years old in good health.

This clonotype showed up just a few times. The chain carries TRBV20-1 and TRBJ2-5; no reliable D call. Near its end, the DNA agrees better with TRBJ2-1, so the J call may be wrong. The CDR3 is made up of 15 amino acids. The germline V gene has CDR1 DFQATT and CDR2 SNEGSKA (reference sequence). The CDR3 here is CSARDSTLPYNEQFF. CDR3 bases: TGCAGTGCTAGAGATAGTACTCTCCCCTACAATGAGCAGTTCTTC.

V is TRBV14 and J is TRBJ2-3, with 7 bases that match TRBD1. The V and J ends lost 1 base and 9 bases, in that order; junction bases with no gene match: 4. Germline V gives CDR1 SGHDN, CDR2 FVKESK. CDR3 length equals 13 residues. CDR3: CASSQGQGTTQYF. The DNA of the CDR3 is TGTGCCAGCAGCCAAGGACAGGGAACGACGCAGTATTTT. Supplemented by reference TRBV14 and TRBJ2-3, the full variable domain reads EAGVTQFPSHSVIEKGQTVTLRCDPISGHDNLYWYRRVMGKEIKFLLHFVKESKQDESGMPNNRFLAERTGGTYSTLKVQPAELEDSGVYFCASSQGQGTTQYFGPGTRLTVL.

The chain combines TRBV7-9 with TRBJ1-2; D remains unclear. Trimming left V 5 bases short and J 8 bases short, with 15 bases between. The germline V gene has CDR1 SEHNR and CDR2 FQNEAQ (reference sequence). The CDR3 consists of 13 residues. The CDR3 sequence is CASSLDHPSGYTF. The CDR3 coding sequence is TGTGCCAGCAGCCTAGACCATCCCTCGGGCTACACCTTC.

This chain uses TRBV7-2 with TRBJ2-1, with D tentatively TRBD2 (5 bases). Trimming shortened V by 1 base and J by 0 bases, and 10 bases separated the two germline ends. The CDR3 has 16 residues. Germline-derived CDR1 and CDR2 are SGHTA and FQGNSA. CDR3 nucleotides: TGTGCCAGCAGCTTAGAACCGGGGATCTCCTACAATGAGCAGTTCTTC. This translates into CASSLEPGISYNEQFF.

This clonotype was seen a handful of times. The chain employs TRBV29-1 and TRBJ1-2; tentative D call: TRBD1 (6 bases). The CDR3 contains 14 residues. The V gene's germline CDR1 is SQVTM and CDR2 ANQGSEA. Trimming left V 7 bases short and J 4 bases short, with 19 bases between. This CDR3 is CSASRQGMAYGYTF. CDR3 nucleotide sequence: TGCAGCGCCAGTCGGCAGGGGATGGCCTATGGCTACACCTTC.

This clonotype has ten or more counts. This chain uses TRBV29-1 with TRBJ2-2, with 8 bases fitting TRBD1. The CDR3 has 13 residues. CDR1 is SQVTM, CDR2 ANQGSEA, per germline. Germline trimming cut 8 bases from V and 5 bases from J; bases unmatched to any gene: 7. The CDR3 reads CSPKTGETGELFF. CDR3 bases: TGCAGCCCTAAGACAGGGGAGACCGGGGAGCTGTTTTTT.

As DNA, the CDR3 is TGCGCCAGCAGCTTGGAGGGACAGGGAGTTCTGAATGAGCAGTTCTTC. This codes for CASSLEGQGVLNEQFF. V gene TRBV5-1 combines with J gene TRBJ2-1; TRBD1 agrees at 9 bases. Trimming removed 0 bases from V and 7 bases from J; junction bases left unmatched: 8. CDR1 and CDR2 (germline): SGHRS, YFSETQ. The CDR3 is 16 amino acids.

Notes on this clonotype: A much larger clone lies a single base off, so this may be a read error. The rearrangement links TRBV20-1 to TRBJ2-7; D uncertain. Trimming took off 2 bases at V and 3 bases at J, with 5 bases between the two ends. The CDR3 extends over 11 amino acids. CDR1 is DFQATT, CDR2 SNEGSKA, per germline (reference sequence). CDR3 nucleotide sequence: TGCAGTGCTAGACAGAGCTACGAGCAGTACTTC. Residues: CSARQSYEQYF.

J is TRBJ1-1 and V is TRBV19; 7 bases match TRBD1. Trimming took 6 bases from V and 1 from J; bases not matched to a gene: 5. CDR3 length: 14 amino acids. From germline, CDR1 is LNHDA and CDR2 SQIVND (reference sequence). This CDR3 reads CASRYRGRNTEAFF. CDR3 coding DNA: TGTGCCAGTAGATACAGGGGTCGGAACACTGAAGCTTTCTTT.

This clonotype occurred a few times. V gene TRBV30 combines with J gene TRBJ1-1, with D perhaps matching TRBD1 (6 bases). V lost 8 bases, J lost 1 base, and 23 bases lay in between. Germline assignment: CDR1 GTSNPN and CDR2 SVGIG (reference sequence). The CDR3 has 16 amino acids. In DNA, the CDR3 is TGTGCCCACGCTCTAGGGGGGCCAGGCCGGAACACTGAAGCTTTCTTT. Translated, it gives CAHALGGPGRNTEAFF.

The chain employs TRBV6-6 and TRBJ2-7, with TRBD1 identical over 7 bases. The CDR3 length is 13 residues. The J segment lost 6 bases and the V segment lost 2 bases, leaving 4 bases of the junction unmatched. Looked up from germline, CDR1 is MNHNY and CDR2 is SVGAGI (reference sequence). The DNA of the CDR3 is TGTGCCAGCAGTTACGACAGGGTGGGCGAGCAGTACTTC. Amino acid sequence: CASSYDRVGEQYF.

This chain connects TRBV28 to TRBJ2-1; weak D call: TRBD2 (6 bases). Germline CDR1 reads MDHEN; CDR2 reads SYDVKM. The CDR3 is 15 amino acids. Between the trimmed V and J ends, which lost 5 bases and 8 bases, there was a span of 19 bases. The CDR3 nucleotides read TGTGCCAGCAGTCGCCCTTCGGGAGACTCTCATGAGCAGTTCTTC. Translating gives CASSRPSGDSHEQFF. The full variable domain, rest sourced from reference TRBV28 and TRBJ2-1, is DVKVTQSSRYLVKRTGEKVFLECVQDMDHENMFWYRQDPGLGLRLIYFSYDVKMKEKGDIPEGYSVSREKKERFSLILESASTNQTSMYLCASSRPSGDSHEQFFGPGTRLTVL.

This chain links TRBV29-1 with TRBJ2-3; TRBD2 is a possible D gene (5 bases). Germline V gives CDR1 SQVTM, CDR2 ANQGSEA. Trimming took 8 bases from V and 4 from J, leaving 16 bases between them. CDR3 size: 13 residues. CDR3 in DNA: TGCAGCTCCTGGCGGGTCACGGCAGATACGCAGTATTTT. Its protein product is CSSWRVTADTQYF.

There are a few counts of this clonotype. The V gene is TRBV5-1, the J gene TRBJ1-1; no definite D call. Germline V CDR1 and CDR2: SGHRS, YFSETQ. This CDR3 is 14 amino acids long. V was trimmed by 0 bases and J by 1 base, leaving 7 bases between them. As DNA, the CDR3 is TGCGCCAGCAGCTTGGCGGCTCCGAACACTGAAGCTTTCTTT. Its translation: CASSLAAPNTEAFF.

This clonotype was found a few times. The V gene is TRBV5-1, the J gene TRBJ1-1; D gene ambiguous. The V gene's germline CDR1 is SGHRS and CDR2 YFSETQ. The CDR3 totals 14 residues. Between the trimmed V and J ends, which lost 4 bases and 0 bases, there was a span of 10 bases. Here the CDR3 reads CASSLAALNTEAFF. Here the CDR3 DNA reads TGCGCCAGCAGCCTAGCGGCCTTGAACACTGAAGCTTTCTTT.

The rearrangement joins TRBV9 to TRBJ2-1; weak D call: TRBD2 (6 bases). This CDR3 is built from 15 residues. The germline CDR1 and CDR2 sequences are SGDLS and YYNGEE. Trimming removed 0 bases at V and 7 bases at J, with 14 bases between. The CDR3 spells CASSVAASAGNEQFF. DNA for the CDR3: TGTGCCAGCAGCGTAGCGGCTAGCGCTGGTAATGAGCAGTTCTTC.

V gene TRBV12-3 or TRBV12-4 combines with J gene TRBJ2-3; D not certain. The CDR3 length is 13 residues. V was clipped by 7 bases and J by 1 base, with 9 bases between them. The CDR3 nucleotides read TGTGCCAGCATTAGAACCCGCACAGATACGCAGTATTTT. It is translated as CASIRTRTDTQYF.

This clonotype has a handful of counts. The chain combines TRBV5-1 with TRBJ2-2; unclear D gene. The germline V and J ends were trimmed by 5 bases and 4 bases, with 15 bases remaining between them. The CDR3 is 15 amino acids. Germline CDR1 SGHRS, CDR2 YFSETQ. The CDR3 region has the DNA TGCGCCAGCAGTGGAAGTCAGTTTATCACCGGGGAGCTGTTTTTT. Amino acid sequence: CASSGSQFITGELFF.

The sample holds many counts of this clonotype. This chain connects TRBV18 to TRBJ2-4; D is unclear. This CDR3 region has 14 residues. Per germline, CDR1 KGHSH and CDR2 LQKENI. V dropped 3 bases and J dropped 7 bases, with 13 bases sitting between them. The DNA for the CDR3 is TGTGCCAGCTCACCCGATATGGAACGGAACATTCAGTACTTC. Protein: CASSPDMERNIQYF.

The chain uses TRBV7-8 and TRBJ2-1, with D possibly TRBD1 on 6 matching bases. V was clipped by 1 base and J by 0 bases, with 19 bases between them. The CDR3 has 19 residues. The V gene's germline CDR1 is SGHVS and CDR2 FQNEAQ. The CDR3 sequence is CASSLGVGGTGSSYNEQFF. CDR3 DNA sequence: TGTGCCAGCAGCTTAGGTGTCGGAGGAACAGGGAGCTCCTACAATGAGCAGTTCTTC. The whole variable domain, filled in from reference TRBV7-8 and TRBJ2-1, reads GAGVSQSPRYKVAKRGQDVALRCDPISGHVSLFWYQQALGQGPEFLTYFQNEAQLDKSGLPSDRFFAERPEGSVSTLKIQRTQQEDSAVYLCASSLGVGGTGSSYNEQFFGPGTRLTVL.

This clonotype was recorded many times. The rearrangement uses TRBV6-6 and TRBJ1-2, with D unclear. This CDR3 is 14 amino acids long. V lost 5 bases to trimming and J lost 4 bases, with 14 bases between them. Germline CDR1 is MNHNY and CDR2 is SVGAGI (reference sequence). Here the CDR3 reads CASSPPGQAYGYTF. CDR3 bases: TGTGCCAGCAGTCCTCCGGGCCAGGCCTATGGCTACACCTTC.

This clonotype showed up just a few times. The chain employs TRBV12-3 or TRBV12-4 and TRBJ2-3, with D perhaps matching TRBD1 (5 bases). The germline V and J ends were trimmed by 4 bases and 4 bases, with 21 bases remaining between them. CDR3 length equals 17 residues. CDR3 DNA: TGTGCCAGCAGTTCCACAGGCGCTACCAGCCACCCAGATACGCAGTATTTT. Protein: CASSSTGATSHPDTQYF.

To note about this clonotype: A junction boundary mismatches the germline segment, possibly from a read error. The rearrangement joins TRBV5-1 to TRBJ2-5, with D hard to call. The CDR3 runs 12 residues. Looked up from germline, CDR1 is SGHRS and CDR2 is YFSETQ. The CDR3 here is CASSHEKRLKFF. CDR3 DNA: TGCGCCAGCAGCCACGAAAAGAGGTTAAAGTTCTTC.

This clonotype was recorded a few times. The rearrangement uses TRBV5-1 and TRBJ2-5, with a weak D call TRBD2 (5 bases). The CDR3 totals 15 residues. V was trimmed by 6 bases and J by 4 bases, leaving 19 bases between them. Germline CDR1 reads SGHRS; CDR2 reads YFSETQ. CDR3: CASNNEGYRRETQYF. In DNA, the CDR3 is TGCGCCAGCAACAATGAGGGCTACCGAAGAGAGACCCAGTACTTC. Supplemented by reference TRBV5-1 and TRBJ2-5, the full variable domain reads KAGVTQTPRYLIKTRGQQVTLSCSPISGHRSVSWYQQTPGQGLQFLFEYFSETQRNKGNFPGRFSGRQFSNSRSEMNVSTLELGDSALYLCASNNEGYRRETQYFGPGTRLLVL.

This clonotype has only a few counts. The CDR3 loop reads CASSLSGTGENTIYF. The CDR3 bases are TGTGCCAGCAGCCTATCCGGGACAGGGGAAAACACCATATATTTT. V and J are TRBV7-6 and TRBJ1-3, with 10 nucleotides matching TRBD1. The CDR3 consists of 15 residues. Germline trimming cut 5 bases from V and 6 bases from J; bases unmatched to any gene: 7. CDR1 and CDR2 (germline): SGHVS, FNYEAQ.

The genes are TRBV6-1 and TRBJ2-5; 12 nucleotides match TRBD2. Near its end, the DNA agrees better with TRBJ2-7, so the J call may be wrong. The V gene's germline CDR1 is MNHNS and CDR2 SASEGT. The CDR3 consists of 15 residues. CDR3 sequence (DNA): TGTGCCAGCAGTGACCTAGCGGGGGGGCAGTACGAGCAGTACTTC. Residues: CASSDLAGGQYEQYF.

This clonotype appeared many times. The chain links TRBV29-1 to TRBJ1-4; 12 bases line up with TRBD1. This CDR3 is built from 14 residues. V lost 7 bases and J lost 5; bases outside the gene matches: 5. In germline, CDR1 is SQVTM, CDR2 ANQGSEA. This CDR3 is CSGGTGGANEKLFF. The CDR3 DNA follows: TGCAGCGGAGGGACAGGGGGCGCGAATGAAAAACTGTTTTTT.

This clonotype was recorded a few times. The chain carries TRBV30 and TRBJ1-2; TRBD1 might be the D (6 bases). The CDR3 consists of 13 residues. Germline assignment: CDR1 GTSNPN and CDR2 SVGIG (reference sequence). The V and J ends lost 6 bases and 4 bases respectively, with 15 bases between them. Here the CDR3 reads CACSDQGRYGYTF. CDR3 coding DNA: TGTGCCTGCTCCGACCAGGGGCGCTATGGCTACACCTTC.

This clonotype occurred a few times. The chain carries TRBV28 and TRBJ2-5; 7 nucleotides align to TRBD1. The CDR3 totals 16 residues. From germline, CDR1 is MDHEN and CDR2 SYDVKM. Trimming cost V 6 bases and J 5 bases; bases outside gene matches: 15. In nucleotides, the CDR3 is TGTGCCAGCAGCCGAACCGATGACAGGGATCGGGAGACCCAGTACTTC. This translates into CASSRTDDRDRETQYF.

This clonotype was counted only a few times. The CDR3 DNA reads as TGTGCCAGCAGCTTAAGAAGGCAGGGGGCCGGGGAGCTGTTTTTT. It encodes CASSLRRQGAGELFF. The rearrangement uses TRBV11-2 and TRBJ2-2; 7 bases are a match to TRBD1. The CDR3 extends over 15 amino acids. Germline values: CDR1 SGHAT, CDR2 FQNNGV. The V gene end was trimmed by 2 bases and the J gene end by 6 bases; junction bases not matched to a gene: 6.